The following is a TCR beta chain sequence with its context. What it binds is not known. This specimen belongs to a study of T cell responses to AZD1222 COVID-19 vaccine. CDR1 SGHTA and CDR2 FQGTGA come from the germline V gene. Trimming took 0 bases from V and 0 from J, leaving 9 bases between them. The CDR3 length is 16 residues. Sequenced by immunoSEQ multiplex PCR; TCRdb stores in-frame clones only, minus some. The table lists about 220,000 clones, more than 85% of them singletons. Study-level findings and limits: Clonal diversity may have been underestimated, and the donors were mostly white British, with more females than males. The study sampled repertoires only after the peak T cell response. A reported finding is that nearly half of spike-specific TCRs target unmutated variant regions.

The rearrangement links TRBV7-3 to TRBJ1-3; no clear D. The sequences come from peripheral blood, collected on day 0 of MenACWY control vaccination. The TCR comes from an adult in good health. CDR3: CASSLTYDSSGNTIYF. The CDR3 bases are TGTGCCAGCAGCTTAACGTACGATAGCTCTGGAAACACCATATATTTT.